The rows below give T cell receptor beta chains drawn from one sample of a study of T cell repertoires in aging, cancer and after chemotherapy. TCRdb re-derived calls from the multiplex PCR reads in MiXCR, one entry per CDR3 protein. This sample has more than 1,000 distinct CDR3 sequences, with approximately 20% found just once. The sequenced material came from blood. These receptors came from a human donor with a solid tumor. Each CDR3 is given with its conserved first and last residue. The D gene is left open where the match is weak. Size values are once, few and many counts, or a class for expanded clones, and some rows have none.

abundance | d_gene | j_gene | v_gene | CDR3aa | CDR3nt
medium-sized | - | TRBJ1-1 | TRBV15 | CATSRGGTGNTEAFF | TGTGCCACCAGCAGAGGCGGGACCGGGAACACTGAAGCTTTCTTT
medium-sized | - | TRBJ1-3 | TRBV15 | CATSRSQTGLSSGNTIYF | TGTGCCACCAGCAGATCACAGACAGGCCTCAGCTCTGGAAACACCATATATTTT
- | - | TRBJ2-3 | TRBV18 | CASCQPDRSTDTQYF | TGTGCCAGCTGTCAGCCGGACCGATCCACAGATACGCAGTATTTT
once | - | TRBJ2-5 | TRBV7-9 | CASSAEYRRQYF | TGTGCCAGCAGCGCGGAGTACCGGCGGCAGTACTTC
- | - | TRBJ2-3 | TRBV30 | CAWSRISTDTQYF | TGTGCCTGGAGTAGAATCAGCACAGATACGCAGTATTTT
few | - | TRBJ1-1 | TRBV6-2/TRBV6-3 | CASSYGRLNTEAFF | TGTGCCAGCAGTTACGGCCGGTTGAACACTGAAGCTTTCTTT
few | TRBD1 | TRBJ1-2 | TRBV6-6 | CASSDRGSGGYTF | TGTGCCAGCAGTGACAGGGGATCGGGAGGCTACACCTTC
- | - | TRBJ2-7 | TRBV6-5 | CASSSPRAGTYEQYF | TGTGCCAGCAGTAGCCCCCGGGCAGGGACCTACGAGCAGTACTTC
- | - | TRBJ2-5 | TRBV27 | CASSSPQQLETQYF | TGTGCCAGCAGTTCGCCCCAACAATTAGAGACCCAGTACTTC
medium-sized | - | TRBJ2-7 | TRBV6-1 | CASSESYEQYF | TGTGCCAGCAGTGAGTCCTACGAGCAGTACTTC
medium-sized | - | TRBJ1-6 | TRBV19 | CASSIGGSPLHF | TGTGCCAGTAGTATCGGGGGATCACCCCTCCACTTT
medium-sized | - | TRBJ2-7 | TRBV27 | CASSPQGLQYEQYF | TGTGCCAGCAGTCCGCAGGGATTACAATACGAGCAGTACTTC
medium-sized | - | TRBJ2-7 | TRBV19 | CASTAEFIGRVPYEQYF | TGTGCCAGTACCGCTGAGTTCATTGGCAGAGTCCCCTACGAGCAGTACTTC
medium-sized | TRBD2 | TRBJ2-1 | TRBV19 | CASSTGLAGHNEQFF | TGTGCCAGTAGTACGGGACTAGCGGGGCACAATGAGCAGTTCTTC
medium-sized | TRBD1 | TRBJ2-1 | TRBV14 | CASSLLPGQGDNEQFF | TGTGCCAGCAGCCTCCTCCCGGGACAGGGGGACAATGAGCAGTTCTTC
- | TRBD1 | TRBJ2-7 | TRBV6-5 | CASSYRDRGEQYF | TGTGCCAGCAGTTACAGGGACAGGGGTGAGCAGTACTTC
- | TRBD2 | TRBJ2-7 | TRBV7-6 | CASSLEEGGYEQYF | TGTGCCAGCAGCTTAGAGGAGGGAGGGTACGAGCAGTACTTC
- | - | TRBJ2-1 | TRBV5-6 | CASSPLLDNEQFF | TGTGCCAGCAGCCCTCTATTGGACAATGAGCAGTTCTTC
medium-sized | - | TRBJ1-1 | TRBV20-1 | CSARDGTGNTEAFF | TGCAGTGCTAGAGATGGCACAGGGAACACTGAAGCTTTCTTT
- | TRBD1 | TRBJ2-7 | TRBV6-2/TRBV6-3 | CANSYRDRGEQYF | TGTGCCAACAGTTACAGGGACAGGGGTGAGCAGTACTTC
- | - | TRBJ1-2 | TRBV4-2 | CASSQDGQYPNYGYTF | TGTGCCAGCAGCCAAGATGGGCAGTACCCTAACTATGGCTACACCTTC
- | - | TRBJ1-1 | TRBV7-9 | CASSLPGPGRNTEAFF | TGTGCCAGCAGCTTACCAGGTCCGGGTAGAAACACTGAAGCTTTCTTT
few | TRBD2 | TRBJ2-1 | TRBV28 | CASSSLLELAGGSSYNEQFF | TGTGCCAGCAGCTCTTTGTTGGAACTAGCGGGAGGGAGCTCCTACAATGAGCAGTTCTTC
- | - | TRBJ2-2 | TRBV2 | CASSEDSTANTGELFF | TGTGCCAGCAGTGAAGATAGCACCGCGAACACCGGGGAGCTGTTTTTT
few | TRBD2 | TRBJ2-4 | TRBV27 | CASSLTVGGAIQYF | TGTGCCAGCAGTTTAACTGTCGGGGGGGCCATTCAGTACTTC
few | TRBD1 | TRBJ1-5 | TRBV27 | CASSLRQGSYQPQHF | TGTGCCAGCAGTTTAAGACAGGGGAGTTATCAGCCCCAGCATTTT
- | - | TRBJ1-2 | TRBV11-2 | CASNQQGNGYTF | TGTGCCAGCAACCAACAGGGAAACGGCTACACCTTC
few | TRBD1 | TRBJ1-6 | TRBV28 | CASSSGQFGPLHF | TGTGCCAGCAGTTCGGGACAGTTCGGACCCCTCCACTTT
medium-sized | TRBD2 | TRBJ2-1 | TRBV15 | CATSSHGLADSPGNEQFF | TGTGCCACCAGCTCGCATGGACTAGCGGATTCCCCCGGGAATGAGCAGTTCTTC
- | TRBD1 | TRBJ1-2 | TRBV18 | CASSVGQGAPGYTF | TGTGCCAGCTCAGTCGGACAGGGGGCGCCCGGCTACACCTTC
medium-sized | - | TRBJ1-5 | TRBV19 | CASSPEGISNQPQHF | TGTGCCAGTAGCCCCGAGGGGATCAGCAATCAGCCCCAGCATTTT
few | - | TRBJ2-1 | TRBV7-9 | CASSLRETTYNEQFF | TGTGCCAGCAGCTTACGTGAGACTACCTACAATGAGCAGTTCTTC
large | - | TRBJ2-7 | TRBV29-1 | CSVEDSYEQYF | TGCAGCGTTGAAGACAGCTACGAGCAGTACTTC
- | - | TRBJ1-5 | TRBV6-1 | CASSERGGAGQPQHF | TGTGCCAGCAGTGAAAGGGGGGGGGCTGGTCAGCCCCAGCATTTT
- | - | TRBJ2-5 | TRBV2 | CASRPNQETQYF | TGTGCCAGCAGACCCAACCAAGAGACCCAGTACTTC
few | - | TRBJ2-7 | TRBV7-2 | CASSDSYEQYF | TGTGCCAGCAGCGACTCCTACGAGCAGTACTTC
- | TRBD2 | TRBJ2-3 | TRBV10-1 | CASSEPGLAGTDTQYF | TGCGCCAGCAGCGAACCCGGACTAGCGGGCACAGATACGCAGTATTTT
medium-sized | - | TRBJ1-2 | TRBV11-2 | CASSLELEGYTF | TGTGCCAGCAGCTTAGAGTTAGAGGGCTACACCTTC
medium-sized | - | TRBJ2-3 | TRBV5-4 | CASSLGRVTQYF | TGTGCCAGCAGCTTGGGACGGGTTACGCAGTATTTT
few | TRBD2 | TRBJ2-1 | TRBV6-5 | CASSYSGTSGSSRQEQFF | TGTGCCAGCAGTTACTCTGGGACTAGCGGGAGCAGCCGCCAGGAGCAGTTCTTC
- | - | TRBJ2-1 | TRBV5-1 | CASSPRPGSNYNEQFF | TGCGCCAGCAGCCCACGACCAGGAAGCAACTACAATGAGCAGTTCTTC
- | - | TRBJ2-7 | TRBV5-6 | CASSPTRGFGGEQYF | TGCGCCAGCAGCCCTACCCGGGGGTTCGGGGGCGAGCAGTACTTC
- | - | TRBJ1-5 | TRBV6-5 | CASTPGHAGFDGQPQHF | TGTGCCAGCACTCCGGGACACGCTGGGTTCGATGGGCAGCCCCAGCATTTT
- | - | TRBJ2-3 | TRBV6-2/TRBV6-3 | CASSYAYTQYF | TGTGCCAGCAGTTACGCATATACGCAGTATTTT
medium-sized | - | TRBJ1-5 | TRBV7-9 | CASSSTISGDQPQHF | TGTGCCAGCAGCTCTACGATATCGGGGGATCAGCCCCAGCATTTT